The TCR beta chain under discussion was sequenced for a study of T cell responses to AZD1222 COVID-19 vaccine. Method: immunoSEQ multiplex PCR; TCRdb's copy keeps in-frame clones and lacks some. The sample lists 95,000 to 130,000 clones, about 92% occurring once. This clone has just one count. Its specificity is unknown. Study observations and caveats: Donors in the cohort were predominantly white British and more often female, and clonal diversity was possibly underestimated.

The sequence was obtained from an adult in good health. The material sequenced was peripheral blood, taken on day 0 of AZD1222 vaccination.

The CDR3 region has the DNA TGTGCCAGCAGCTTAAACCTAGCGGGAGGGATCTACGAGCAGTACTTC. As protein: CASSLNLAGGIYEQYF. The chain joins TRBV7-8 to TRBJ2-7, with 12 bases matching TRBD2. This CDR3 contains 16 residues. V lost 2 bases and J lost 3; bases outside the gene matches: 5. The V gene's germline CDR1 is SGHVS and CDR2 FQNEAQ.